What follows are 16 T cell receptor beta chains derived from one specimen sequenced in a study of blood T cell repertoires in COVID-19. TCRdb keeps only in-frame clones here, not all; method: immunoSEQ multiplex PCR. The data show 300,000 or so clones, with roughly 92% seen just once and around 2.2% held by the top ten. Material: peripheral blood. The receptors originated from a woman in her twenties or thirties with COVID-19, enrolled during active disease.

The chain carries TRBV21-1 and TRBJ1-5; the table's D call, TRBD1, has no DNA check behind it. TRBV21-1 corresponds to a pseudogene. The CDR3 sequence is 16 residues long. Written as DNA, the CDR3 is TGTGCCAGCAGCAAAGGGGGACAGGATAGCAATCAGCCCCAGCATTTT. Its translation: CASSKGGQDSNQPQHF.

The CDR3 loop reads CASSFSIYEQFF. As DNA, the CDR3 is TGTGCCAGCAGCTTTAGCATCTATGAGCAGTTCTTC. This chain connects TRBV5-4 to TRBJ2-1; unclear D gene. Trimming shortened V by 2 bases and J by 8 bases, and 8 bases separated the two germline ends. Germline CDR1 SGHNT, CDR2 YYREEE (reference sequence). CDR3 length: 12 amino acids.

The DNA for the CDR3 is TGTGCCAGCAGTTACTCGGGGGGAGCCACTGAAGCTTTCTTT. Translating gives CASSYSGGATEAFF. The chain recombines TRBV6-5 with TRBJ1-1, with TRBD1 as a possible D gene (5 bases). Deletions cut 0 bases from V and 4 bases from J, with 9 bases between. CDR3 size: 14 residues. Per germline, CDR1 MNHEY and CDR2 SVGAGI.

In its sample, this clone was seen once. V is TRBV5-4 and J is TRBJ2-2; TRBD1 aligns across 12 bases. Germline V CDR1 and CDR2: SGHNT, YYREEE (reference sequence). The CDR3 runs 15 residues. V lost 4 bases and J lost 7; bases outside the gene matches: 5. CDR3 loop: CASSRDRGQGGELFF. The CDR3 DNA sequence: TGTGCCAGCAGCCGGGACAGGGGGCAGGGCGGGGAGCTGTTTTTT.

This chain links TRBV5-1 with TRBJ1-5, with D unresolved. CDR1 is SGHRS and CDR2 is YFSETQ in the germline V gene. Trimming cost V 2 bases and J 2 bases, with 14 bases left between them. The CDR3 is 16 amino acids. CDR3 DNA sequence: TGCGCCAGCAGCTTAACCGGGTCTGAGGGCAATCAGCCCCAGCATTTT. Its protein is CASSLTGSEGNQPQHF.

The genes are TRBV5-6 and TRBJ2-7, with TRBD2 matching over 11 bases. The CDR3 is made up of 16 amino acids. V trimming: 0 bases; J trimming: 0 bases; junction bases outside the gene matches: 2. Germline-derived CDR1 and CDR2 are SGHDT and YYEEEE. Here the CDR3 reads CASSLGLAGFSYEQYF. DNA of the CDR3: TGTGCCAGCAGCTTGGGACTAGCGGGATTCTCCTACGAGCAGTACTTC.

This chain uses TRBV12-3 or TRBV12-4 with TRBJ1-2; no clear D. The CDR3 consists of 12 residues. The V gene lost 5 bases and the J gene lost 6 bases, with 10 bases spanning the gap. As DNA, the CDR3 is TGTGCCAGCAGTCGCGACTTCGATGGCTACACCTTC. Amino acid sequence: CASSRDFDGYTF.

The V gene is TRBV24-1, the J gene TRBJ2-2, with TRBD2 matching over 12 bases. The CDR3 is 15 residues long. The J segment lost 4 bases and the V segment lost 7 bases, leaving 3 bases of the junction unmatched. Germline lookup yields CDR1 KGHDR and CDR2 SFDVKD. The CDR3 sequence is CATRPSGRGTGELFF. CDR3 DNA: TGTGCCACCAGACCTAGCGGGAGGGGCACCGGGGAGCTGTTTTTT.

V and J are TRBV4-1 and TRBJ2-7; D might be TRBD2 (5 bases). The CDR3 covers 14 residues. Trimming removed 0 bases at V and 1 base at J, with 7 bases between. Per germline, CDR1 MGHRA and CDR2 YSYEKL. The CDR3 DNA follows: TGCGCCAGCAGCCAAGAGAGGGAATCCTACGAGCAGTACTTC. The encoded protein is CASSQERESYEQYF.

The V call is TRBV28, the J call TRBJ1-5; 10 bases map to TRBD1. Losses at the gene ends were 6 bases for V and 0 bases for J; bases not matched to a gene: 11. From germline, CDR1 is MDHEN and CDR2 SYDVKM. This CDR3 has 18 amino acids. The CDR3 reads CASRPGQGRGYSNQPQHF. The CDR3 DNA reads as TGTGCCAGCAGACCGGGACAGGGGAGGGGGTATAGCAATCAGCCCCAGCATTTT. Drawing the rest from reference TRBV28 and TRBJ1-5, the complete variable domain is DVKVTQSSRYLVKRTGEKVFLECVQDMDHENMFWYRQDPGLGLRLIYFSYDVKMKEKGDIPEGYSVSREKKERFSLILESASTNQTSMYLCASRPGQGRGYSNQPQHFGDGTRLSIL.

The chain uses TRBV7-6 and TRBJ1-2; maybe TRBD1 (5 bases). The CDR3 has 15 amino acids. V lost 4 bases and J 3 bases, leaving 15 bases between the germline ends. Germline CDR1 is SGHVS and CDR2 is FNYEAQ. The CDR3 sequence is CASSSTSGTDYGYTF. Here the CDR3 DNA reads TGTGCCAGCAGCTCCACGAGCGGGACGGACTATGGCTACACCTTC.

J is TRBJ2-3 and V is TRBV6-1, with TRBD1 identical over 8 bases. Germline values: CDR1 MNHNS, CDR2 SASEGT. The junction had 2 bases not matched to a gene; V was cut back by 3 bases and J by 3 bases. The CDR3 spans 14 residues. CDR3: CASSDGTGTDTQYF. The CDR3, as DNA: TGTGCCAGCAGTGACGGGACAGGAACAGATACGCAGTATTTT.

This chain connects TRBV29-1 to TRBJ2-1, with 7 positions matching TRBD2. The CDR3 covers 13 residues. J was trimmed by 15 bases and V by 7 bases; bases with no gene match: 18. CDR1 and CDR2 from the germline V gene are SQVTM and ANQGSEA. The CDR3 coding sequence is TGCAGCGCCACCCAAATGACTAGCCGGTGGGCGTTCTTC. Its translation is CSATQMTSRWAFF.

This rearrangement joins TRBV6-6 to TRBJ1-5; 9 bases line up with TRBD1. The V segment lost 7 bases and the J segment 4 bases; nucleotides outside the gene matches: 2. Germline V gives CDR1 MNHNY, CDR2 SVGAGI (reference sequence). The CDR3 spans 13 residues. CDR3 bases: TGTGCCAGCAAAGGACAGGGGAATCAGCCCCAGCATTTT. Amino acid sequence: CASKGQGNQPQHF.

This chain uses TRBV28 with TRBJ2-4; D is possibly TRBD2 (6 bases). Germline CDR1 is MDHEN and CDR2 is SYDVKM. V lost 5 bases and J lost 9, with 14 bases in between. The CDR3 length is 13 residues. This CDR3 is CASSPPGLGIQYF. Here the CDR3 DNA reads TGTGCCAGCAGTCCCCCGGGACTGGGCATTCAGTACTTC. Looking up the rest from reference TRBV28 and TRBJ2-4 gives the full variable domain: DVKVTQSSRYLVKRTGEKVFLECVQDMDHENMFWYRQDPGLGLRLIYFSYDVKMKEKGDIPEGYSVSREKKERFSLILESASTNQTSMYLCASSPPGLGIQYFGAGTRLSVL.

The chain links TRBV19 to TRBJ2-7; 9 bases align to TRBD1. Germline CDR1 and CDR2: LNHDA and SQIVND (reference sequence). The CDR3 is 14 amino acids. V lost 6 bases, J lost 4 bases, and 7 bases stayed unmatched. The CDR3 loop is CASSPTGGWYEQYF. Written as DNA, the CDR3 is TGTGCCAGTAGCCCGACAGGGGGATGGTACGAGCAGTACTTC.